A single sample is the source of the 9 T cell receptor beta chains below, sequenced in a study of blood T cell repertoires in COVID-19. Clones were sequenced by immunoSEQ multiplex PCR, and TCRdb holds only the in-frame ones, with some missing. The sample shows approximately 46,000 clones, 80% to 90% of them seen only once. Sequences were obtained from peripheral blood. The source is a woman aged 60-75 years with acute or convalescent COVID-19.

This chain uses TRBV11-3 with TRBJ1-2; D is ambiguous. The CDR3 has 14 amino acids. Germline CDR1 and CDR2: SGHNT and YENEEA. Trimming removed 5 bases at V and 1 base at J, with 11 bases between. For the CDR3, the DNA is TGTGCCAGCAGCCTCAGATCCAGTAACTATGGCTACACCTTC. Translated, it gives CASSLRSSNYGYTF.

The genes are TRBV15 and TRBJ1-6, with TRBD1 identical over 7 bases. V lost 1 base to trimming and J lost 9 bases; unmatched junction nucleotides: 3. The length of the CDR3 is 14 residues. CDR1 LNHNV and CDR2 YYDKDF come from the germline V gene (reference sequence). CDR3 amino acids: CATSRGQGGSPLHF. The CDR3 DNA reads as TGTGCCACCAGCAGAGGACAGGGAGGTTCACCCCTCCACTTT.

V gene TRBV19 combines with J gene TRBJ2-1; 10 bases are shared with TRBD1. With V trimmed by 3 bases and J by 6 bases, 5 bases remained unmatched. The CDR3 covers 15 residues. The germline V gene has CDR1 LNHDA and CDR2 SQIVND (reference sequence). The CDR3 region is CASSIGTGAGNEQFF. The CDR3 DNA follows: TGTGCCAGTAGTATTGGGACAGGGGCAGGCAATGAGCAGTTCTTC.

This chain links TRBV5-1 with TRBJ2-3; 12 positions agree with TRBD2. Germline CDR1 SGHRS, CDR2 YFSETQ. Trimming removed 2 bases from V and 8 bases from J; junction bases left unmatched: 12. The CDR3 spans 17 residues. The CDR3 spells CASSFSSGRASLGTQYF. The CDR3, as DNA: TGCGCCAGCAGCTTTTCTAGCGGGAGGGCCTCCTTGGGTACGCAGTATTTT.

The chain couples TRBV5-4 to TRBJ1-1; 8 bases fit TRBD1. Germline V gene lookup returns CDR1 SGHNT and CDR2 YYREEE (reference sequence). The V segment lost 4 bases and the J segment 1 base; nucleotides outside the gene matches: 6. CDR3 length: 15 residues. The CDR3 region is CASSLPGGANTEAFF. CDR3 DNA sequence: TGTGCCAGCAGCCTTCCAGGGGGCGCGAACACTGAAGCTTTCTTT.

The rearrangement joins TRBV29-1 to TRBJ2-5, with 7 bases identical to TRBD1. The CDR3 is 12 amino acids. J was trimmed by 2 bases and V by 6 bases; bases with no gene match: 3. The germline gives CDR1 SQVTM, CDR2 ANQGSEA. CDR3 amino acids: CSVGTDQETQYF. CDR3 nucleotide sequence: TGCAGCGTAGGGACAGATCAAGAGACCCAGTACTTC. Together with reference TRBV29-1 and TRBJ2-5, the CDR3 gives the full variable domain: SAVISQKPSRDICQRGTSLTIQCQVDSQVTMMFWYRQQPGQSLTLIATANQGSEATYESGFVIDKFPISRPNLTFSTLTVSNMSPEDSSIYLCSVGTDQETQYFGPGTRLLVL.

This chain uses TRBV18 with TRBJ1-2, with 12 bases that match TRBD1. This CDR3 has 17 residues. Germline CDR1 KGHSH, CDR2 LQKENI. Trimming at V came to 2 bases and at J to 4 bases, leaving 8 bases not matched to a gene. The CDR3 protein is CASSPTGQGARGYGYTF. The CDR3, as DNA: TGTGCCAGCTCACCAACGGGACAGGGGGCGCGGGGCTATGGCTACACCTTC.

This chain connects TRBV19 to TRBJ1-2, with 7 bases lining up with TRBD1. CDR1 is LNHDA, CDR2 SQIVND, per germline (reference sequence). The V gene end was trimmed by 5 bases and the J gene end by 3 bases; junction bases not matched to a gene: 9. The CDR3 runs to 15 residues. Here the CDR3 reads CASSSGQAQDYGYTF. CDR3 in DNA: TGTGCCAGTAGTTCCGGACAGGCCCAAGACTATGGCTACACCTTC.

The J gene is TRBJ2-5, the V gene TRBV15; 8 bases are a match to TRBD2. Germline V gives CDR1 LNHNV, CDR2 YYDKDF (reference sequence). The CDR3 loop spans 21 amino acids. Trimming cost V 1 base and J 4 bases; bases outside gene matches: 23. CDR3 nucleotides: TGTGCCACCAGCAGAGTCCGGGGGGGACGATATGGGTTCCCCCGCCCAGAGACCCAGTACTTC. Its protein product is CATSRVRGGRYGFPRPETQYF.